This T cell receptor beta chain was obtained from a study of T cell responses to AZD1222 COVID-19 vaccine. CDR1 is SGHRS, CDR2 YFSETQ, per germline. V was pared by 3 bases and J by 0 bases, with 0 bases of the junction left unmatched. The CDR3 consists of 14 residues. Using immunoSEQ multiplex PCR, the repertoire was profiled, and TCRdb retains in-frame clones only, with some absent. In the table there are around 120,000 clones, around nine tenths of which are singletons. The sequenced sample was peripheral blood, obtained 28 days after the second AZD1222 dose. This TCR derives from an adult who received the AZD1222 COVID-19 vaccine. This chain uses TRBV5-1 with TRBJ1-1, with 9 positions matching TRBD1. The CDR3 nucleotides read TGCGCCAGCAGCTACAGGGGGCTGAACACTGAAGCTTTCTTT. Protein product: CASSYRGLNTEAFF.